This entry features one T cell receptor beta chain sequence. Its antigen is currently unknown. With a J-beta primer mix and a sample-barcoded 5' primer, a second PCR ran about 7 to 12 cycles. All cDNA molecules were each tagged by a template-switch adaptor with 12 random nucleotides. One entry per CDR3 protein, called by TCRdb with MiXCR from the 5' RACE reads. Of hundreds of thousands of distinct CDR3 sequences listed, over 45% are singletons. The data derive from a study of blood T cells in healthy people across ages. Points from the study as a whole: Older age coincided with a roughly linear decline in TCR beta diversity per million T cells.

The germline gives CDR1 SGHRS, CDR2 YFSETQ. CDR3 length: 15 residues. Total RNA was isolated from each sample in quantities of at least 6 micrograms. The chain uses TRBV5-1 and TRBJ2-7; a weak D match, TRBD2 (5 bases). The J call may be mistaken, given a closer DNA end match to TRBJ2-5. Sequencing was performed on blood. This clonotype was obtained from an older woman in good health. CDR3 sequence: CASSPRTGNEETQYF. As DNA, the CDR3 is TGCGCCAGCAGCCCGAGGACGGGGAACGAGGAGACCCAGTACTTC.